The TCR beta chain under discussion was sequenced for a study of regulatory T cells in long-lasting Graves disease (dated by TCRdb to the early 2020s). Looking at the study overall: Newly diagnosed Graves' disease patients had taken antithyroid drugs for less than 3 months. Peripheral blood TCR sequencing and RNA sequencing compared persistent Graves' disease patients with newly diagnosed Graves' disease patients. The study took place in China and was registered as a clinical trial. A total of roughly 35 samples underwent TCR sequencing: about 13 from persistent and approximately 20 from newly diagnosed Graves' disease patients. Study-wide findings and limitations: Only peripheral blood was studied, because thyroid tissue, the primary lesion, was inaccessible. Lower TCR Shannon entropy and fewer highly expanded clones were observed in persistent Graves' disease patients than in newly diagnosed patients, which suggested clonal expansion. A larger number of public clonotypes was shared among persistent patients (more than 2,500) than among newly diagnosed patients (around 970). Sequencing and analysis were limited to the TCR beta chain. The authors acknowledged the small sample size as a limitation that may reduce accuracy. Persistent disease showed preferential use of TRBV28, TRBJ1-2 and TRBJ2-5, whereas newly diagnosed disease favored TRBV20-1 and TRBJ2-1.

The time point label of this sample denotes: newly diagnosed GD, antithyroid drugs for less than 3 months. For both TCR sequencing and RNA sequencing, RNA was extracted from PBMCs using TRIzol. Graves' disease was diagnosed according to American Thyroid Association guidelines. Patients for the study were recruited at an endocrinology department in Xi'an, China. From each patient, about 9 milliliters of peripheral blood was collected into an EDTA anticoagulant tube. PBMCs were isolated by Ficoll Paque Plus density gradient separation without further T cell sorting. RNA quality was checked with an Agilent 2100 Bioanalyzer and agarose gel, and concentration with a NanoDrop 2000. Libraries came from multiplex PCR. TCRdb shows the sequencer as Illumina HiSeq 4000. To build TCR beta libraries, CDR3 regions were amplified by Arm-PCR using iRepertoire HTBI primers. Before sequencing, the PCR products went through gel purification. In the source study's methods: Gene usage analysis of CDR3 amino acid clonotypes used the approximately 56 TRBV and 14 to 15 TRBJ segments found across samples. COPE and FqMerger were used to merge filtered high-quality paired reads into contigs. BLAST was used to align contigs to IMGT TRBV, TRBD and TRBJ reference genes, with CDR3 defined following IMGT. Any clonotype with a frequency above 0.1% was counted as a highly expanded clone. Repertoire diversity was measured by Shannon entropy, and V-J evenness by the Gini coefficient. A clonotype found in more than one individual was treated as public. TCRdb applied fastp at Q25 and MiXCR to the public reads, then kept only in-frame beta chains. Rows are unified per CDR3 protein, each entry keeping the most common DNA and genes. TCRdb assigned the V and J calls; the authors' analysis was not used. In all, the sample holds under 300,000 distinct CDR3 sequences, and about 17% of those were seen once. Jointly, the top ten make up around 15% of the sample.

The table lists this clonotype with many counts. The specificity of this receptor is unknown. No much larger clone exists at a distance of one base, and base qualities are not known. There are 15 amino acids in the CDR3, from cysteine to phenylalanine inclusive. Of the read, only the CDR3 DNA is kept; its 45 bases are in frame from base 1. Germline trimming: 4 bases from V, 4 bases from J; junction bases outside gene matches: 11. CDR1 and CDR2, looked up from the germline V gene, are SGHRS and YFSETQ. The same sample was also used in a study of T cells in Graves' hyperthyroidism and ophthalmopathy. From that second study: A patient counted as having stable Graves' hyperthyroidism if no progression to ophthalmopathy occurred over 18 months of follow-up. Hyperthyroidism patients were aged 18 to 65 years and newly diagnosed, with disease duration of less than 2 months. Any patient with an uncontrolled infection, another autoimmune disease, pregnancy or lactation was excluded. Diagnoses relied on clinical symptoms, serum thyroxine and TRAb, thyroid ultrasound and orbital computed tomography. For the first round of RT-PCR on the TCR CDR3, the HTBI primer set was used together with the Qiagen OneStep RT-PCR kit. Most expanded thyroid clonotypes (frequency above 0.001) were also detected in blood, a finding suggesting that blood repertoires may reflect thyroid immune responses. A 13 V-J signature model separated ophthalmopathy from stable hyperthyroidism, with around 88% sensitivity and about 81% specificity in cross-validation and 80%/75% in testing. In validation, the model predicted progression to ophthalmopathy with 60% to 71% sensitivity and about 72% specificity, a median of 6.5 months before onset. A discovery cohort of approximately 97 patients, 43 with Graves' ophthalmopathy and about 58 with stable Graves' hyperthyroidism, was used to find distinguishing TCR V-J signatures. An independent validation cohort of under 20 hyperthyroidism patients and 15 or so patients who later progressed to ophthalmopathy tested prospective prediction of ophthalmopathy. For training and testing, the 80 to 100 patients in the discovery cohort were randomly divided in a 7:3 ratio. In about 6 Graves' hyperthyroidism patients, the study also compared T-cell repertoires from thyroid tissue with T-cell repertoires from blood. After blood sampling, hyperthyroidism patients were treated with methimazole at a starting dose of 30 mg daily, and ophthalmopathy patients were treated with high-dose intravenous methylprednisolone. A second multiplex PCR round built the libraries, followed by size selection and purification. The libraries were sequenced on an Illumina HiSeq2000 using paired-end 100 bp reads. SOAPnuke was used to process the raw data, throwing out any read that contained adapters or uncalled bases, had a mean Phred below 15, or lacked an exact constant-primer or identifier match. COPE v1.2.5 was used to merge the high-quality paired reads, and each unique nucleotide sequence was defined as a clonotype. MiTCR v1.1 was used to align the clonotypes against IMGT TRBV, TRBD and TRBJ reference segments. The analysis was restricted to V-J combinations with a frequency above 0.0001, which together covered 99% to 99.2% of the repertoires. The TCS score was defined as F50 (clonal expansion) divided by E x V (chaos), with BLOSUM62-based TCRdist calculated between CDR3 peptides within each V-J. Welch's t-statistics and random forest reduced some 510 V-J features to roughly 13, which were used in a naive Bayes classifier (R e1071). Sample size was not statistically predetermined, and blinding of investigators to group allocation was not performed. The paper describes TCR Vbeta CDR3 sequencing of 135 peripheral blood samples, made up of some 42 ophthalmopathy patients, roughly 72 hyperthyroidism patients and roughly 17 progressor patients.

The sequence derives from a woman between 25 and 40 years old with Graves disease. Donor details come from another sample of the same person, matched by shared clones. The chain is assembled from TRBV5-1 and TRBJ2-7; 7 central bases correspond to TRBD1. The source was peripheral blood mononuclear cells (PBMCs), collected at new diagnosis, from a patient treated with antithyroid drugs. The CDR3 region has the sequence CASSGNRGVGYEQYF. The sequenced DNA is TGCGCCAGCAGCGGAAACAGGGGAGTAGGATACGAGCAGTACTTC.